Following are 30 T cell receptor beta chains from one sample sequenced in a study of T cell changes during pregnancy in multiple sclerosis. The data were produced by immunoSEQ multiplex PCR, yet TCRdb's version contains in-frame clones alone and is incomplete. The sample has some 80,000 clones; roughly 94% are singletons. The sample here was CD4+ T cells from peripheral blood mononuclear cells, taken after pregnancy. The receptors here all came from a female donor with multiple sclerosis, enrolled in a pregnancy study.

The chain employs TRBV6-5 and TRBJ2-7, with D tentatively TRBD1 (7 bases). Germline V gene sequence: CDR1 MNHEY, CDR2 SVGAGI. V lost 2 bases and J 5 bases, leaving 19 bases between the germline ends. This CDR3 comprises 16 residues. CDR3 nucleotide sequence: TGTGCCAGCAGTTACATTCTGGGTCAGGGGGGCAACGAGCAGTACTTC. Amino acid sequence: CASSYILGQGGNEQYF.

J is TRBJ2-2 and V is TRBV19; perhaps TRBD1 as D (6 bases). The CDR3 has 16 amino acids. Trimming removed 2 bases at V and 1 base at J, with 11 bases between. Looked up from germline, CDR1 is LNHDA and CDR2 is SQIVND (reference sequence). The CDR3 region has the DNA TGTGCCAGTAGTATAATCCCGACAGGGAACACCGGGGAGCTGTTTTTT. This encodes CASSIIPTGNTGELFF.

This chain joins TRBV5-8 and TRBJ1-2; 8 nucleotides agree with TRBD1. The CDR3 runs to 15 residues. Germline V gene sequence: CDR1 SGHTS, CDR2 YDEGEE. The J segment lost 6 bases and the V segment lost 0 bases, leaving 7 bases of the junction unmatched. The CDR3 here is CASSLVGQGANGYTF. CDR3 bases: TGTGCCAGCAGCTTGGTAGGGCAGGGGGCGAATGGCTACACCTTC.

This chain's CDR3 is CASSREGQGPYEQYF. In DNA, the CDR3 is TGTGCCAGCAGTCGCGAGGGACAGGGCCCCTACGAGCAGTACTTC. This chain uses TRBV27 with TRBJ2-7; TRBD1 agrees at 9 bases. J lost 2 bases, V lost 5 bases, and 7 bases had no gene match. CDR1 is MNHEY, CDR2 SMNVEV, per germline (reference sequence). CDR3 size: 15 residues.

J is TRBJ2-7 and V is TRBV5-4; the match to TRBD2 covers 7 bases. This CDR3 region has 16 residues. CDR1 and CDR2 (germline): SGHNT, YYREEE (reference sequence). V shed 2 bases, J shed 5 bases, and the junction held 13 bases outside the gene matches. CDR3 sequence (DNA): TGTGCCAGCAGCTTTATGAGGGGTAGCGGGCACGACGAGCAGTACTTC. Translated: CASSFMRGSGHDEQYF.

The chain uses TRBV6-5 and TRBJ2-7; a weak D match, TRBD1 (6 bases). Germline V gene data show CDR1 as MNHEY and CDR2 as SVGAGI. This CDR3 is 16 amino acids long. With 0 bases removed from V and 2 bases from J, the gap between germline ends came to 14 bases. CDR3 nucleotide sequence: TGTGCCAGCAGTTACTCGAAAGGGCAGGGGCCCTACGAGCAGTACTTC. This gives the protein CASSYSKGQGPYEQYF.

V and J are TRBV7-2 and TRBJ2-1, with a possible D match to TRBD2 (6 bases). V dropped 7 bases and J dropped 5 bases, with 18 bases sitting between them. Germline CDR1 and CDR2: SGHTA and FQGNSA. The CDR3 has 15 residues. DNA of the CDR3: TGTGCCAGCACCGTAGGAGGGCCGGGCCACAATGAGCAGTTCTTC. Its protein product is CASTVGGPGHNEQFF.

V is TRBV7-2 and J is TRBJ2-2, with D tentatively TRBD1 (5 bases). Germline V lookup: CDR1 SGHTA, CDR2 FQGNSA. The CDR3 has 15 residues. V lost 5 bases and J lost 3, with 13 bases in between. CDR3 amino acids: CASSPRQIYTGELFF. CDR3 in DNA: TGTGCCAGCAGCCCTCGACAGATCTACACCGGGGAGCTGTTTTTT.

The chain uses TRBV7-2 and TRBJ2-3, with no clear D. This CDR3 is 13 amino acids long. Germline-derived CDR1 and CDR2 are SGHTA and FQGNSA. Between the trimmed V and J ends, which lost 2 bases and 2 bases, there was a span of 5 bases. CDR3 in amino acids: CASSLLLTDTQYF. The CDR3 nucleotides read TGTGCCAGCAGCTTATTACTCACAGATACGCAGTATTTT.

The chain is built from TRBV7-2 and TRBJ2-7; maybe TRBD1 (5 bases). The CDR3 length is 14 residues. Trimming pared 2 bases from V and 5 bases from J, leaving 13 bases between. Germline V gives CDR1 SGHTA, CDR2 FQGNSA. The CDR3 DNA reads as TGTGCCAGCAGCTTATCGTCGATGGGGCACGAGCAGTACTTC. Translated, it gives CASSLSSMGHEQYF.

The gene calls are TRBV30 and TRBJ1-4; TRBD1 might be the D (6 bases). The CDR3 is 14 residues long. Germline CDR1 and CDR2: GTSNPN and SVGIG (reference sequence). V gave up 3 bases and J gave up 7 bases, with 15 bases separating them. CDR3 DNA sequence: TGTGCCTGGAGGACGGACAGTGTACGTGAAAAACTGTTTTTT. Translation gives CAWRTDSVREKLFF. Combining the CDR3 with reference TRBV30 and TRBJ1-4 gives the whole variable domain SQTIHQWPATLVQPVGSPLSLECTVEGTSNPNLYWYRQAAGRGLQLLFYSVGIGQISSEVPQNLSASRPQDRQFILSSKKLLLSDSGFYLCAWRTDSVREKLFFGSGTQLSVL.

The chain couples TRBV2 to TRBJ1-1; TRBD1 is a possible D gene (6 bases). Trimming removed 6 bases from V and 6 bases from J, with 11 bases in between. CDR1 and CDR2 from the germline V gene are SNHLY and FYNNEI. The CDR3 loop spans 12 amino acids. CDR3 nucleotides: TGTGCCAGCAGCCGGGACAATGCTGAAGCTTTCTTT. It encodes CASSRDNAEAFF. The complete variable domain, with remaining parts taken from reference TRBV2 and TRBJ1-1, reads EPEVTQTPSHQVTQMGQEVILRCVPISNHLYFYWYRQILGQKVEFLVSFYNNEISEKSEIFDDQFSVERPDGSNFTLKIRSTKLEDSAMYFCASSRDNAEAFFGQGTRLTVV.

The chain combines TRBV7-2 with TRBJ2-7, with 9 nucleotides matching TRBD1. This CDR3 has 15 residues. Germline values: CDR1 SGHTA, CDR2 FQGNSA. The trim removed 0 bases at V and 4 bases at J, leaving 4 bases unmatched. CDR3: CASSLAGTGMYEQYF. In nucleotides, the CDR3 is TGTGCCAGCAGCTTAGCCGGGACAGGGATGTACGAGCAGTACTTC.

This clone was counted a few times. V gene TRBV29-1 combines with J gene TRBJ2-5; D might be TRBD2 (5 bases). The V gene's germline CDR1 is SQVTM and CDR2 ANQGSEA. The CDR3 spans 13 residues. Trimming took 5 bases from V and 5 from J, leaving 15 bases between them. The CDR3: CSVNRASLETQYF. DNA of the CDR3: TGCAGCGTTAACCGGGCTAGCCTCGAGACCCAGTACTTC. The full variable domain, with the rest looked up from reference TRBV29-1 and TRBJ2-5, is SAVISQKPSRDICQRGTSLTIQCQVDSQVTMMFWYRQQPGQSLTLIATANQGSEATYESGFVIDKFPISRPNLTFSTLTVSNMSPEDSSIYLCSVNRASLETQYFGPGTRLLVL.

The V call is TRBV9, the J call TRBJ2-3, with D unclear. The V and J ends lost 0 bases and 14 bases respectively, with 7 bases between them. From germline, CDR1 is SGDLS and CDR2 YYNGEE. The CDR3 loop spans 10 amino acids. Written as DNA, the CDR3 is TGTGCCAGCAGCGTAGTATCCCTGTATTTT. Protein sequence: CASSVVSLYF. The full variable domain, its missing parts supplied by reference TRBV9 and TRBJ2-3, is DSGVTQTPKHLITATGQRVTLRCSPRSGDLSVYWYQQSLDQGLQFLIQYYNGEERAKGNILERFSAQQFPDLHSELNLSSLELGDSALYFCASSVVSLYFGPGTRLTVL.

This chain links TRBV19 with TRBJ1-1, with unresolved D. V was trimmed by 1 base and J by 3 bases, leaving 12 bases between them. The CDR3 is made up of 15 amino acids. Germline lookup yields CDR1 LNHDA and CDR2 SQIVND (reference sequence). The CDR3 spells CASSIGARFYTEAFF. Written as DNA, the CDR3 is TGTGCCAGTAGTATAGGGGCACGGTTCTACACTGAAGCTTTCTTT.

The chain employs TRBV5-1 and TRBJ2-1; TRBD1 matches at 7 bases. Per germline, CDR1 SGHRS and CDR2 YFSETQ. This CDR3 is 14 amino acids long. With 3 bases clipped from V and 5 bases from J, the junction kept 5 bases outside the gene matches. CDR3 bases: TGCGCCAGCAGCTCAAGGGGGCTGGACAATGAGCAGTTCTTC. It yields the protein CASSSRGLDNEQFF.

The chain links TRBV30 to TRBJ2-3; 8 positions agree with TRBD1. This CDR3 spans 13 amino acids. Germline CDR1 and CDR2: GTSNPN and SVGIG (reference sequence). V shed 2 bases and J 11 bases; nucleotides not matched to a gene: 9. The CDR3 spells CAWSRSGGLRQYF. CDR3 bases: TGTGCCTGGAGTCGGTCAGGGGGCTTACGGCAGTATTTT.

This chain links TRBV14 with TRBJ1-2, with 8 bases identical to TRBD1. The CDR3 is 14 amino acids. Looked up from germline, CDR1 is SGHDN and CDR2 is FVKESK. The junction had 5 bases not matched to a gene; V was cut back by 4 bases and J by 4 bases. CDR3 bases: TGTGCCAGCAGCCCCGGGACAGGCGCCTATGGCTACACCTTC. Translated, it gives CASSPGTGAYGYTF.

In its sample, this clone was seen a few times. V usage is TRBV7-9 and J usage is TRBJ1-2, with D perhaps TRBD1 (6 bases). The CDR3 is made up of 17 amino acids. Germline assignment: CDR1 SEHNR and CDR2 FQNEAQ (reference sequence). Trimming pared 0 bases from V and 5 bases from J, leaving 19 bases between. The CDR3 protein is CASSLARGGRGSYGYTF. In nucleotides, the CDR3 is TGTGCCAGCAGCTTAGCACGGGGGGGCCGTGGATCATATGGCTACACCTTC.

The CDR3, as DNA: TGTGCCAGCAGCCACCGGACAGGTGGGGACACTGAAGCTTTCTTT. It encodes CASSHRTGGDTEAFF. The rearrangement uses TRBV14 and TRBJ1-1, with 7 bases lining up with TRBD1. The CDR3 is 15 amino acids. Trimming removed 3 bases from V and 3 bases from J; junction bases left unmatched: 7. The germline V gene has CDR1 SGHDN and CDR2 FVKESK.

The table lists this clone with a few counts. The genes are TRBV27 and TRBJ2-2; 7 nucleotides align to TRBD2. Trimming at V came to 8 bases and at J to 3 bases, leaving 6 bases not matched to a gene. Germline assignment: CDR1 MNHEY and CDR2 SMNVEV (reference sequence). CDR3 size: 14 residues. Here the CDR3 reads CASRRAGDTGELFF. DNA for the CDR3: TGTGCCAGCCGTCGGGCGGGAGACACCGGGGAGCTGTTTTTT.

J is TRBJ2-5 and V is TRBV5-1; 15 bases are a match to TRBD2. The CDR3 spans 18 residues. The ends lost 4 bases at V and 4 bases at J; junction bases unmatched: 11. Germline V CDR1 and CDR2: SGHRS, YFSETQ. Here the CDR3 reads CASSIGLAGGPLSETQYF. The CDR3 DNA is TGCGCCAGCAGCATAGGACTAGCGGGAGGGCCGTTATCAGAGACCCAGTACTTC.

The chain is built from TRBV14 and TRBJ1-2, with D unresolved. Trimming took off 4 bases at V and 4 bases at J, with 16 bases between the two ends. CDR3 size: 15 residues. Germline V gene sequence: CDR1 SGHDN, CDR2 FVKESK. The CDR3 bases are TGTGCCAGCAGCCTTAAAGAGGCGGGTGCCTATGGCTACACCTTC. It is translated as CASSLKEAGAYGYTF.

V gene TRBV2 combines with J gene TRBJ1-2; the D gene is possibly TRBD1 (6 bases). V lost 7 bases and J lost 4, with 16 bases in between. This CDR3 has 14 amino acids. The V gene's germline CDR1 is SNHLY and CDR2 FYNNEI. CDR3 nucleotides: TGTGCCAGCAAAGGAGACAGGAACTTCTATGGCTACACCTTC. Protein sequence: CASKGDRNFYGYTF.

This rearrangement joins TRBV7-2 to TRBJ2-3; D is perhaps TRBD2 (5 bases). With 2 bases removed from V and 0 bases from J, the gap between germline ends came to 9 bases. The CDR3 is made up of 15 amino acids. The V gene's germline CDR1 is SGHTA and CDR2 FQGNSA. The CDR3 loop is CASSLTRVSTDTQYF. Written as DNA, the CDR3 is TGTGCCAGCAGCTTAACGCGGGTTAGCACAGATACGCAGTATTTT.

V and J are TRBV7-2 and TRBJ2-7, with 7 bases identical to TRBD2. Germline values: CDR1 SGHTA, CDR2 FQGNSA. This CDR3 region has 15 residues. The V segment lost 4 bases and the J segment 6 bases; nucleotides outside the gene matches: 12. The CDR3 spells CASSWSGTRFGEQYF. CDR3 coding DNA: TGTGCCAGCAGCTGGAGCGGGACTCGGTTTGGCGAGCAGTACTTC.

The rearrangement links TRBV16 to TRBJ2-3; 8 nucleotides agree with TRBD1. This CDR3 is 17 amino acids long. The ends lost 0 bases at V and 0 bases at J; junction bases unmatched: 5. Germline assignment: CDR1 KGHSY and CDR2 FQNENV. The CDR3 DNA reads TGTGCCAGCAGCCAATCCGGACAGGGACCTAGCACAGATACGCAGTATTTT. Its protein is CASSQSGQGPSTDTQYF.

J is TRBJ1-4 and V is TRBV6-6; the D gene is possibly TRBD1 (5 bases). V was trimmed by 7 bases and J by 8 bases, leaving 5 bases between them. The CDR3 is 10 residues long. From germline, CDR1 is MNHNY and CDR2 SVGAGI (reference sequence). CDR3 protein: CASKGEKLFF. As DNA, the CDR3 is TGTGCCAGCAAGGGGGAAAAACTGTTTTTT.

The V and J genes are TRBV25-1 and TRBJ2-3; unclear D gene. V lost 5 bases and J 0 bases, leaving 9 bases between the germline ends. The germline V gene encodes CDR1 MGHDK and CDR2 SYGVNS. This CDR3 spans 14 amino acids. The CDR3 DNA is TGTGCCAGCAGTCCAGGAAGCAGCACAGATACGCAGTATTTT. It translates to CASSPGSSTDTQYF.